This T cell receptor (beta chain) was retrieved from a study of blood T cell repertoires in COVID-19. As for the study in general: Whether acute or convalescent, the COVID-19 samples came from the United States, Italy and Spain. T cells, B-cell-depleted T cells, or PBMCs provided the cDNA or gDNA that served as material.

In the source study's methods: Using reference gene primer amplification, nucleated cell counts were estimated. Data came from immunoSEQ multiplex PCR; TCRdb stores just in-frame clones and leaves some out. V and J calls and clone size are given by that table; D and trimming were obtained from the DNA. The data hold approximately 150,000 clones, with around 90% observed a single time. The CDR3 is 14 amino acids. Looked up from germline, CDR1 is SEHNR and CDR2 is FQNEAQ (reference sequence). Trimming removed 5 bases from V and 2 bases from J, with 13 bases in between. The clonotype was recovered from a woman in her fifties or sixties with acute or convalescent COVID-19. The rearrangement links TRBV7-9 to TRBJ2-7; D not resolved. The sample comprised peripheral blood. CDR3 loop: CASSPKEAAYEQYF. CDR3 sequence (DNA): TGTGCCAGCAGCCCCAAAGAGGCCGCCTACGAGCAGTACTTC. Complete variable domain (other parts from reference TRBV7-9 and TRBJ2-7): DTGVSQNPRHKITKRGQNVTFRCDPISEHNRLYWYRQTLGQGPEFLTYFQNEAQLEKSRLLSDRFSAERPKGSFSTLEIQRTEQGDSAMYLCASSPKEAAYEQYFGPGTRLTVT.